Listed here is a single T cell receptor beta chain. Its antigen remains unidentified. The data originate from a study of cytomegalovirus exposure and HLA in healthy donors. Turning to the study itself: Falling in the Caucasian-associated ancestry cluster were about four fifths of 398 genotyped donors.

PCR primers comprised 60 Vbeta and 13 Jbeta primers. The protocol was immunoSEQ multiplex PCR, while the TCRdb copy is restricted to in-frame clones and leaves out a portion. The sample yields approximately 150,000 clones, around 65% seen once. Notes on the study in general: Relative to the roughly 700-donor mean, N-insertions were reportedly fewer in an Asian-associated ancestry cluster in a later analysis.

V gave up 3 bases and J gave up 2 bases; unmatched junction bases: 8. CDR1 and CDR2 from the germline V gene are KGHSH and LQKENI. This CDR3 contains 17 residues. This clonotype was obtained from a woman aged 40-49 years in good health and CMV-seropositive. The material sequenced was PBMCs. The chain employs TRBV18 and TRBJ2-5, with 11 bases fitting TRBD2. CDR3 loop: CASSPRGLAVLQETQYF. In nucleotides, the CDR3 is TGTGCCAGCTCACCGAGGGGACTAGCGGTACTTCAAGAGACCCAGTACTTC.